Listed below are T cell receptor beta chains from one sample, sequenced in a study of molecular identifiers for immune sequencing clone quantification. Via MiXCR, TCRdb re-called the PCR reads, giving one row per CDR3 protein. The repertoire consists of 53,000 or so distinct CDR3 sequences, with approximately 40% occurring once and the leading ten covering about 3.8%. The specimen was naive CD8+ T cells from blood, with Jurkat cell RNA spiked in. These receptors originate from a human donor in good health. Some libraries in this study had Jurkat cell RNA spiked in. Each CDR3 is given with its conserved first and last residue. The order of the fields is V gene, clone size, J gene, D gene, CDR3 DNA, CDR3 protein. A D gene is named only where the DNA matches it firmly. The listing skips clone size in some rows; elsewhere it reads once, few, many or a size class.

TRBV7-9	few	TRBJ2-3	TRBD2	TGTGCCAGCAATTGGGCCGGACTAGCGGCAGATACGCAGAATTTT	CASNWAGLAADTQNF
TRBV27	few	TRBJ2-7	TRBD2	TGTGCCAGCAGTGACGGGTCTAGCGGGATGTACGAGCAGTACTTC	CASSDGSSGMYEQYF
TRBV28	many	TRBJ1-1	TRBD1	TGTGCCAGCAGACAGGACAGGCCAAGGGTCGCTGAAGCTTTCTTT	CASRQDRPRVAEAFF
TRBV6-2/TRBV6-3	few	TRBJ1-3	.	TGTGCCAGCAGGCAAAGACAGAGCTCTGGAAACACCATATATTTT	CASRQRQSSGNTIYF
TRBV28	.	TRBJ2-3	.	TGTGCCAGCAGTTCGTTAACACTCGACCGGGTTCCAGATACGCAGTATTTT	CASSSLTLDRVPDTQYF
TRBV7-6	few	TRBJ2-7	.	TGTGCCAGCAGCTTAGCGAGTAGGAAGACCTACGAGCAGTACTTC	CASSLASRKTYEQYF
TRBV19	.	TRBJ2-7	.	TGTGCCACCTTCCTCGGGATAGAGCAGTACTTC	CATFLGIEQYF
TRBV14	few	TRBJ2-5	.	TGTGCCAGCAGCCAATCATCTTCTATTCAAGAGACCCAGTACTTC	CASSQSSSIQETQYF
TRBV11-2	.	TRBJ2-2	.	TGTGCCGGCGCCTATTTCACCGGGGAGCTGTTTTTT	CAGAYFTGELFF
TRBV11-2	.	TRBJ2-3	TRBD1	TGTGCCAGCAGGTTATGGGGCGGGACAGGGGGCCCAGATACGCAGTATTTT	CASRLWGGTGGPDTQYF
TRBV7-6	many	TRBJ2-2	.	TGTGCCAGCAGCGACCTAGACACCCCCAACACCGGGGAGCTGTTTTTT	CASSDLDTPNTGELFF
TRBV7-9	few	TRBJ1-5	.	TGTGCCAGCAGCGCCGACAGACAGCCCCAGCATTTT	CASSADRQPQHF
TRBV5-6	many	TRBJ2-5	.	TGTGCCAGCAGTCGCGAGTACGGTAGTCAAGAGACCCAGTACTTC	CASSREYGSQETQYF
TRBV27	.	TRBJ1-1	TRBD1	TGTGCCAGCAGCCCAGGGGGGGGGAACACTGAAGCTTTCTTT	CASSPGGGNTEAFF
TRBV10-3	.	TRBJ2-7	.	TGTGCCATCAGTGAGACGGACAGCTACGAGCAGTACTTC	CAISETDSYEQYF
TRBV6-2/TRBV6-3	many	TRBJ2-2	TRBD2	TGTGCCAGCCGGGACTATAACACCGGGGAGCTGTTTTTT	CASRDYNTGELFF
TRBV5-6	.	TRBJ2-7	.	TGTGCCAGCAGCTTGGGAGACGAGCAGTACTTC	CASSLGDEQYF
TRBV6-5	.	TRBJ2-3	TRBD1	TGTGCCAGCAGTTACTACCAGGGGGCGGATACGCAGTATTTT	CASSYYQGADTQYF
TRBV19	few	TRBJ2-1	TRBD1	TGTGCCAGTAGTTTAGGACAGGGACTTCTCAATGAGCAGTTCTTC	CASSLGQGLLNEQFF
TRBV28	few	TRBJ1-6	.	TGTGCCAGCAGCCCGGGGTCACCCCTCCACTTT	CASSPGSPLHF
TRBV9	.	TRBJ1-6	.	TGTGCCAGCAGCGCAGGGATCGCTTCACCCCACCACTTT	CASSAGIASPHHF
TRBV29-1	.	TRBJ2-5	TRBD2	TGCAGCGGACTTAGCGGGAGAGAGACCCAGTACTTC	CSGLSGRETQYF
TRBV27	.	TRBJ2-1	.	TGTGCCAGCAGTTTAAGGGCCTACAATGAGCGGTTCTTC	CASSLRAYNERFF
TRBV12-3/TRBV12-4	.	TRBJ2-5	.	TGTGCCTGCAGTTTAGGCTCAGAGACCCAGTACTTC	CACSLGSETQYF
TRBV9	few	TRBJ2-5	.	TGTGCCAGCAGCGTAGGGGGAGAAGAGACCCAGTACTTC	CASSVGGEETQYF
TRBV12-3/TRBV12-4	.	TRBJ2-6	.	TGTGCCAGCAACACCAGGGGCGCTGGGGCCAACGTCCTGACTTTC	CASNTRGAGANVLTF
TRBV13	.	TRBJ2-2	.	TGTGCCAGCACCCTAGGCTCCGGGGAGCTGTTTTTT	CASTLGSGELFF
TRBV27	few	TRBJ2-3	.	TGTGCCAGCAGTTGGGCACTGAGCACAGATACGCAGTATTTT	CASSWALSTDTQYF
TRBV27	few	TRBJ2-4	.	TGTGCCAGCAGCCAGGGAAACATTCAGTACTTC	CASSQGNIQYF
TRBV4-2	many	TRBJ2-5	.	TGTGCCAGCAGCCAAGATTTTCCCCCAGAGTCCCAAGAGACCCAGTACTTC	CASSQDFPPESQETQYF
TRBV27	.	TRBJ2-7	.	TGTGCCAGCAGTCCCTGGGACTCCTACGAGCAGTACTTC	CASSPWDSYEQYF
TRBV6-5	.	TRBJ2-2	TRBD2	TGTGCCAGTGCGACAGGGCGACTAGCGGGAGCGTGGACCGGGGAGCTGTTTTTT	CASATGRLAGAWTGELFF
TRBV29-1	many	TRBJ2-1	TRBD1	TGCAGCGTTGAAATGGGTACAGGGGGAAGTTACAATGAGCAGTTCTTC	CSVEMGTGGSYNEQFF
TRBV5-1	many	TRBJ2-3	.	TGCGCCAGCAGCGGCTTTGGCCGAGTACCTACAGATACGCAGTATTTT	CASSGFGRVPTDTQYF
TRBV29-1	many	TRBJ2-1	.	TGCAGCGTTGAAGGGGGCGCTAAGGGGGCCTACAATGAGCAGTTCTTC	CSVEGGAKGAYNEQFF
TRBV24-1	many	TRBJ2-5	TRBD1	TGTGCCACCAGCGCCGGGACAGGGCATGAGACCCAGTACTTC	CATSAGTGHETQYF
TRBV28	many	TRBJ2-3	.	TGTGCCACCCTCCCCGAGGCGGGACCAAGCACAGATACGCAGTATTTT	CATLPEAGPSTDTQYF
TRBV9	few	TRBJ2-2	.	TGTGCCAGCAGCGTAGGCGGCAAGAACACCGGGGAGCTGTTTTTT	CASSVGGKNTGELFF
TRBV12-3/TRBV12-4	few	TRBJ2-5	TRBD1	TGTGCCAGCACGGAACAGGGGTTAGAGACCCAGTACTTC	CASTEQGLETQYF
TRBV7-2	.	TRBJ2-7	.	TGTGCCAGCAGCTTACAGCTCCCCCCCTACGAGCAGTACTTC	CASSLQLPPYEQYF
TRBV19	many	TRBJ2-7	.	TGTGCCAGTAGTCAAGCCGGGACAACGACCTACGAGCAGTACTTC	CASSQAGTTTYEQYF
TRBV11-2	.	TRBJ2-7	.	TGTGCCAGCAGCTTTGCGTCGGGCCTCTCCTACGAGCAGTACTTC	CASSFASGLSYEQYF
TRBV20-1	.	TRBJ2-7	TRBD2	TGCAGTGCTAGGGGGACTAGCCTGAACGAGCAGTACTTC	CSARGTSLNEQYF
TRBV11-2	.	TRBJ2-1	.	TGTGTCAGCAGCTTGGAATTCAGCAATGAGCAGTTCTTC	CVSSLEFSNEQFF
TRBV12-3/TRBV12-4	.	TRBJ2-5	.	TGTGCCAGCAGTCCGGGACATCAAGAGACCCAGTACTTC	CASSPGHQETQYF
TRBV27	.	TRBJ2-7	.	TGTGCCAGCAGTTTGGCCGCGGGCCACGAGCAGTACTTC	CASSLAAGHEQYF
TRBV27	few	TRBJ2-7	TRBD2	TGTGCCAGCAGTTTCTTGACTAGCGGGAGCAAGCAGTACTTC	CASSFLTSGSKQYF
TRBV7-8	.	TRBJ2-2	.	TGTGCCAGCGGAGGCAACGCCGGGGAGCTGTTTTTT	CASGGNAGELFF
TRBV7-6	.	TRBJ2-5	.	TGTGCCAGCAGCGAACCTCCCCAAGAGACCCTGTACTTC	CASSEPPQETLYF
TRBV6-5	many	TRBJ2-2	.	TGTGCCAGCAGTTCCATGTGGGGGGAGGCTGGCACCGGGGAGCTGTTTTTT	CASSSMWGEAGTGELFF
TRBV27	few	TRBJ1-1	.	TGTGCCAGCAGTTTATATTACGGGACACCGATTGGCACTGAAGCTTTCTTT	CASSLYYGTPIGTEAFF
TRBV9	few	TRBJ2-5	.	TGTGCCAGCAGCTACCGGGGGCTCCAAGAGACCCAGTACTTC	CASSYRGLQETQYF
TRBV20-1	many	TRBJ2-7	.	TGCAGTGCTAGATGGCCCGCGGGGTACGAGCAGTACTTC	CSARWPAGYEQYF